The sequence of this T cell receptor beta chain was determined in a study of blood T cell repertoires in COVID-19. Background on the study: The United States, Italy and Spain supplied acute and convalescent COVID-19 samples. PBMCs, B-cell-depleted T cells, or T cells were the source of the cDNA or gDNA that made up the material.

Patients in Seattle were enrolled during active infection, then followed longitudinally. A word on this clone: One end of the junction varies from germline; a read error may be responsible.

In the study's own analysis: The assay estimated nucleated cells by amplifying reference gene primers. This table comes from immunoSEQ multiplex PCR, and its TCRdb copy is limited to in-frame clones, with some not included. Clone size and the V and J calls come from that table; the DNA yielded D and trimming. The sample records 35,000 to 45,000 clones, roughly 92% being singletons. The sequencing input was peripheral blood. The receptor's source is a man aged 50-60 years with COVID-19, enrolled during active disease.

The CDR3 DNA reads TGTGCCAGCAGCCATTCAACGGGAAGTGGCCACTTC. Protein product: CASSHSTGSGHF. This chain connects TRBV3-1 (or the pseudogene TRBV3-2) to TRBJ1-2, with D uncertain. Germline V lookup: CDR1 LGHDT, CDR2 YNNKEL (reference sequence). This CDR3 spans 12 amino acids.